The following is a T cell receptor beta chain sequence with its context. The antigen remains undetermined. The ends were cut back, 6 bases at V and 7 bases at J, with 19 bases in the middle. The CDR3 has 15 amino acids. The data were obtained in a study of beta chain features in type 1 diabetes. Study-wide context: Examination spanned around 110 million sorted cells from all samples.

General observations from the study: All four CD4+ subsets of Type 1 diabetes patients contained TCRB CDR3s that were moderately but significantly shorter. The influence of HLA type on TCRB rearrangement stayed undetermined.

Sequencing targeted expressed TCRB transcripts, as all isolated RNA had been reverse transcribed. Naive, central memory and regulatory T cell samples averaged roughly 3.7 million reads. Produced via immunoSEQ multiplex PCR; TCRdb's table is partial and in-frame only. The sample records 450,000 to 550,000 clones, roughly 30% being singletons. This clonotype was obtained from a man younger than 30 in good health. J is TRBJ1-5 and V is TRBV23-1; D possibly corresponds to TRBD1 (6 bases). TRBV23-1 is an open reading frame, and its role is uncertain. The material sequenced was naive CD4+ T cells from blood. The chain's CDR3 is CASRRTGPTGQPQHF. CDR3 nucleotides: TGCGCCAGCAGACGAACAGGGCCCACGGGGCAGCCCCAGCATTTT.